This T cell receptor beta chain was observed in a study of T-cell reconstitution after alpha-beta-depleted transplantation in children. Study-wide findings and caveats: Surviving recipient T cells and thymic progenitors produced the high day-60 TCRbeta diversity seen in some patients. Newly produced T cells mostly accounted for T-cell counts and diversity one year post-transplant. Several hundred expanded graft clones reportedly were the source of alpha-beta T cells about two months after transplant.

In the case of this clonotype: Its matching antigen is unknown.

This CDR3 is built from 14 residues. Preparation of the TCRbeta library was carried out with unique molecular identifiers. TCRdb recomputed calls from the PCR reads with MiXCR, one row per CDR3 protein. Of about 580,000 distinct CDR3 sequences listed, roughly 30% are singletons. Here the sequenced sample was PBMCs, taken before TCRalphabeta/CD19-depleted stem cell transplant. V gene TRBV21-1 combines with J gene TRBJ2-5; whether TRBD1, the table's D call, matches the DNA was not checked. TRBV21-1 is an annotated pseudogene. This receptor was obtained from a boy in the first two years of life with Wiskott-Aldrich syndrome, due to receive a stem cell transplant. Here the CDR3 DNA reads TGTGCCAGCAGCCCCCGACAGGGGGCAAAGACCCAGTACTTC. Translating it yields CASSPRQGAKTQYF.